Judged by frequency, the clone carrying this T cell receptor (beta chain) is medium-sized. Its specificity is unknown. These data originate in a study of synovial regulatory T cells in juvenile arthritis. Germline V CDR1 and CDR2: LNHDA, SQIVND (reference sequence). CDR3 size: 15 residues. No DNA is given. Matched peripheral blood accompanied the synovial fluid taken from each patient with active arthritis. The study's findings and limits: iaTreg TCR repertoires were largely private across patients and partially overlapped synovial Teff and blood CPL.

The data were produced by immunoSEQ multiplex PCR, yet TCRdb's version contains in-frame clones alone and is incomplete. The table lists around 1,300 clones. V gene TRBV19 combines with J gene TRBJ1-2. This sequence originates from a donor aged 2-35 years with juvenile idiopathic arthritis. What was sequenced was Treg cells from the synovium. CDR3 region: CASSTDAQRNYGYTF.